The 25 T cell receptor beta chains presented below share a single source sample, sequenced in a study of T cells in Graves' hyperthyroidism and ophthalmopathy. RNA transcripts were the template for amplifying TCR beta CDR3 regions. The HTBI primer set was used in a first-round RT-PCR of the TCR CDR3. One entry per CDR3 protein results from TCRdb running MiXCR on the multiplex PCR reads. The sample yields about 320,000 distinct CDR3 sequences, approximately 17% seen once. Sample: blood. Every receptor here comes from a man aged 30 to 39 with Graves' hyperthyroidism.

The sample holds many counts of this clonotype. This chain uses TRBV18 with TRBJ1-2; D not certain. From germline, CDR1 is KGHSH and CDR2 LQKENI. This CDR3 has 11 residues. The V and J ends lost 5 bases and 7 bases respectively, with 8 bases between them. In DNA, the CDR3 is TGTGCCAGCTCAATGGCAGGTGGCTACACCTTC. This sequence encodes CASSMAGGYTF.

This clonotype appeared many times. The chain links TRBV30 to TRBJ2-5, with D maybe TRBD2 (6 bases). CDR3 length: 13 amino acids. V was trimmed by 2 bases and J by 5 bases, leaving 12 bases between them. The germline gives CDR1 GTSNPN, CDR2 SVGIG (reference sequence). CDR3 coding DNA: TGTGCCTGGAGTTGGCAGGGAGGCGAGACCCAGTACTTC. Protein sequence: CAWSWQGGETQYF.

The chain has TRBV6-2 or TRBV6-3 and TRBJ2-6; tentatively, D is TRBD2 (5 bases). The V gene's germline CDR1 is MNHEY and CDR2 SVGEGT. CDR3 length: 16 amino acids. Deletions cut 2 bases from V and 1 base from J, with 9 bases between. DNA of the CDR3: TGTGCCAGCAGTTACGATCGGGGATCTGGGGCCAACGTCCTGACTTTC. As protein: CASSYDRGSGANVLTF.

This clonotype came up many times. V usage is TRBV24-1 and J usage is TRBJ2-5, with 12 bases lining up with TRBD1. Germline V lookup: CDR1 KGHDR, CDR2 SFDVKD. This CDR3 is 18 amino acids long. With 3 bases clipped from V and 7 bases from J, the junction kept 14 bases outside the gene matches. The chain's CDR3 is CATSDGGQGALVTGTQYF. The DNA of the CDR3 is TGTGCCACCAGTGATGGGGGACAGGGGGCCCTGGTTACGGGGACCCAGTACTTC.

This clonotype showed up just once. V usage is TRBV5-1 and J usage is TRBJ2-1, with 10 positions matching TRBD2. Trimming took 4 bases from V and 6 from J; bases not matched to a gene: 10. Per germline, CDR1 SGHRS and CDR2 YFSETQ. This CDR3 has 16 residues. The CDR3 reads CASSGSGTSELNEQFF. As DNA, the CDR3 is TGCGCCAGCAGCGGATCCGGGACTAGCGAACTCAATGAGCAGTTCTTC.

The sample holds a few counts of this clonotype. This chain connects TRBV27 to TRBJ2-2, with D unresolved. Germline loops: CDR1 MNHEY, CDR2 SMNVEV (reference sequence). The V and J ends lost 2 bases and 2 bases respectively, with 6 bases between them. The CDR3 runs to 14 residues. The CDR3 nucleotides are TGTGCCAGCAGTTTAGAGGAAAACACCGGGGAGCTGTTTTTT. Residues: CASSLEENTGELFF.

This clonotype was seen repeatedly, ten times or more. CDR3 residues: CASSRTSGSLNEQFF. CDR3 DNA: TGTGCCAGCAGCCGGACTAGCGGGTCACTCAATGAGCAGTTCTTC. This chain connects TRBV12-3 or TRBV12-4 to TRBJ2-1; 11 bases agree with TRBD2. V shed 6 bases, J shed 6 bases, and the junction held 7 bases outside the gene matches. This CDR3 has 15 amino acids.

Many counts were recorded for this clonotype. This chain joins TRBV2 and TRBJ1-1, with TRBD1 matching 7 bases. The germline V gene has CDR1 SNHLY and CDR2 FYNNEI. This CDR3 contains 13 residues. Losses at the gene ends were 7 bases for V and 4 bases for J; bases not matched to a gene: 6. CDR3 nucleotide sequence: TGTGCCAGCAACACAGGGGTTAGCACTGAAGCTTTCTTT. Its protein is CASNTGVSTEAFF.

In this sample, this clonotype turned up a few times. V usage is TRBV6-6 and J usage is TRBJ2-3; maybe TRBD2 (6 bases). V gave up 0 bases and J gave up 0 bases, with 16 bases separating them. CDR1 and CDR2 from the germline V gene are MNHNY and SVGAGI (reference sequence). The CDR3 has 18 residues. CDR3 nucleotides: TGTGCCAGCAGTTACTCGGTCATTAGCGGTATGAGCACAGATACGCAGTATTTT. Translated: CASSYSVISGMSTDTQYF.

This clonotype was observed many times. The gene calls are TRBV2 and TRBJ1-6, with D possibly TRBD1 on 5 matching bases. There are 16 residues in the CDR3. Trimming left V 6 bases short and J 2 bases short, with 14 bases between. Germline V gives CDR1 SNHLY, CDR2 FYNNEI. Here the CDR3 DNA reads TGTGCCAGCAGCACCCAGGGAAATCCCTATAATTCACCCCTCCACTTT. Its protein is CASSTQGNPYNSPLHF.

V gene TRBV4-2 combines with J gene TRBJ2-2, with 11 bases matching TRBD2. Trimming at V came to 1 base and at J to 6 bases, leaving 4 bases not matched to a gene. Germline lookup yields CDR1 LGHNA and CDR2 YNFKEQ. The CDR3 loop spans 16 amino acids. CDR3 DNA sequence: TGTGCCAGCAGCCAAGTGGTAGCGGGAGGGCCCGGGGAGCTGTTTTTT. Protein: CASSQVVAGGPGELFF.

V usage is TRBV7-9 and J usage is TRBJ1-2; the match to TRBD1 covers 7 bases. Germline V gene lookup returns CDR1 SEHNR and CDR2 FQNEAQ (reference sequence). This CDR3 is 15 amino acids long. J was trimmed by 1 base and V by 5 bases; bases with no gene match: 7. This CDR3 reads CASSPGGSLNYGYTF. The CDR3 nucleotides are TGTGCCAGCAGCCCAGGGGGATCCCTTAACTATGGCTACACCTTC.

This clonotype was counted only a few times. This chain uses TRBV6-1 with TRBJ2-3; possible D gene TRBD2, 6 bases. CDR3 length equals 13 residues. CDR1 MNHNS and CDR2 SASEGT come from the germline V gene. V shed 8 bases and J shed 2 bases, with 11 bases lying between them. The CDR3 sequence: CASRDFHTDTQYF. The CDR3 nucleotides are TGTGCCAGCCGGGACTTTCACACAGATACGCAGTATTTT.

This clonotype was picked up a small number of times. The rearrangement uses TRBV7-9 and TRBJ2-1; TRBD2 aligns across 10 bases. CDR1 is SEHNR and CDR2 is FQNEAQ in the germline V gene (reference sequence). CDR3 size: 18 residues. With V trimmed by 1 base and J by 4 bases, 10 bases remained unmatched. The CDR3 loop reads CASSLDQIWTSGYNEQFF. The CDR3 DNA is TGTGCCAGCAGCTTAGATCAAATATGGACTAGCGGATACAATGAGCAGTTCTTC. The full variable domain, its missing parts supplied by reference TRBV7-9 and TRBJ2-1, is DTGVSQNPRHKITKRGQNVTFRCDPISEHNRLYWYRQTLGQGPEFLTYFQNEAQLEKSRLLSDRFSAERPKGSFSTLEIQRTEQGDSAMYLCASSLDQIWTSGYNEQFFGPGTRLTVL.

This clonotype was detected a few times. This sequence joins TRBV7-9 and TRBJ1-2, with D unresolved. V was shortened by 2 bases and J by 0 bases, with 7 bases between the two germline ends. The CDR3 has 14 amino acids. CDR1 SEHNR and CDR2 FQNEAQ come from the germline V gene (reference sequence). The CDR3 is CASSLQETNYGYTF. The CDR3, as DNA: TGTGCCAGCAGCTTACAGGAGACTAACTATGGCTACACCTTC.

In its sample, this clonotype was seen many times. The J gene is TRBJ1-2, the V gene TRBV7-2; the D is unclear. The CDR3 length is 14 residues. Trimming took 1 base from V and 3 from J, leaving 9 bases between them. The V gene's germline CDR1 is SGHTA and CDR2 FQGNSA. The CDR3 bases are TGTGCCAGCAGCTTAGTGGGCAGCTACTATGGCTACACCTTC. This encodes CASSLVGSYYGYTF.

There are a few counts of this clonotype. J is TRBJ1-1 and V is TRBV19, with 10 bases lining up with TRBD1. V lost 3 bases to trimming and J lost 4 bases; unmatched junction nucleotides: 5. This CDR3 region has 15 residues. In germline, CDR1 is LNHDA, CDR2 SQIVND (reference sequence). The CDR3 reads CASSMGDRGGTEAFF. CDR3 coding DNA: TGTGCCAGTAGTATGGGGGACAGGGGAGGCACTGAAGCTTTCTTT.

This clonotype was counted many times. This may stem from a read error, because a much larger clone lies one nucleotide away. The CDR3 loop reads CASSVPTGGQTEAFF. CDR3 nucleotide sequence: TGTGCCAGCAGTGTTCCGACAGGGGGACAGACTGAAGCTTTCTTT. V and J are TRBV28 and TRBJ1-1; 9 bases align to TRBD1. Germline V gene data show CDR1 as MDHEN and CDR2 as SYDVKM. CDR3 length: 15 residues. Trimming at V came to 5 bases and at J to 5 bases, leaving 9 bases not matched to a gene.

The chain joins TRBV5-1 to TRBJ1-4, with D unclear. The CDR3 contains 14 residues. The germline CDR1 and CDR2 sequences are SGHRS and YFSETQ. Trimming removed 0 bases from V and 8 bases from J, with 11 bases in between. The CDR3 reads CASSLGAADEKLFF. CDR3 sequence (DNA): TGCGCCAGCAGCTTGGGGGCGGCGGACGAAAAACTGTTTTTT.

In this sample, this clonotype turned up many times. V usage is TRBV7-2 and J usage is TRBJ2-3; D unclear. In germline, CDR1 is SGHTA, CDR2 FQGNSA. This CDR3 region has 14 residues. V dropped 5 bases and J dropped 0 bases, with 9 bases sitting between them. The CDR3 sequence: CASSVDGSTDTQYF. CDR3 bases: TGTGCCAGCAGCGTCGACGGTAGCACAGATACGCAGTATTTT. Full variable domain (remainder filled in from reference TRBV7-2 and TRBJ2-3): GAGVSQSPSNKVTEKGKDVELRCDPISGHTALYWYRQSLGQGLEFLIYFQGNSAPDKSGLPSDRFSAERTGGSVSTLTIQRTQQEDSAVYLCASSVDGSTDTQYFGPGTRLTVL.

The rearrangement links TRBV6-6 to TRBJ1-1; D gene unclear. CDR1 is MNHNY, CDR2 SVGAGI, per germline (reference sequence). V was pared by 0 bases and J by 4 bases, with 6 bases between. The length of the CDR3 is 13 residues. The CDR3 spells CASSYSGSTEAFF. CDR3 coding DNA: TGTGCCAGCAGTTACTCGGGTTCCACTGAAGCTTTCTTT.

Of note for this clonotype: This clone may be a read error of a much larger clone one base away. V is TRBV5-4 and J is TRBJ2-5, with D possibly matching TRBD1 (6 bases). The CDR3 has 15 residues. Germline CDR1 reads SGHNT; CDR2 reads YYREEE (reference sequence). The CDR3, as DNA: TGTGCCAGCAGCCCAGGACAGACATTACAAGGGACCCAGTACTTC. Amino acid sequence: CASSPGQTLQGTQYF.

Only a few counts were recorded for this clonotype. V usage is TRBV11-2 and J usage is TRBJ2-1, with D possibly being TRBD2 (6 bases). CDR3 size: 15 residues. V lost 1 base and J lost 6, with 13 bases in between. Germline-derived CDR1 and CDR2 are SGHAT and FQNNGV. This CDR3 is CASSLAPGTRNEQFF. DNA for the CDR3: TGTGCCAGCAGCTTAGCCCCCGGGACTCGCAATGAGCAGTTCTTC.

V usage is TRBV10-3 and J usage is TRBJ1-1; perhaps TRBD1 as D (5 bases). CDR1 and CDR2 (germline): ENHRY, SYGVKD. Deletions cut 3 bases from V and 6 bases from J, with 20 bases between. The CDR3 sequence is 16 residues long. The CDR3 DNA reads as TGTGCCATCAGTGACCCCGGGGAGGGGCTGAGGGCTGAAGCTTTCTTT. Residues: CAISDPGEGLRAEAFF.

This chain connects TRBV5-6 to TRBJ2-5; D is ambiguous. This CDR3 has 13 residues. V gave up 3 bases and J gave up 1 base, with 7 bases separating them. CDR1 is SGHDT and CDR2 is YYEEEE in the germline V gene. CDR3 sequence reads: CASSSTLQETQYF. CDR3 coding DNA: TGTGCCAGCAGCTCGACTCTCCAAGAGACCCAGTACTTC. The whole variable domain, remainder taken from reference TRBV5-6 and TRBJ2-5, is DAGVTQSPTHLIKTRGQQVTLRCSPKSGHDTVSWYQQALGQGPQFIFQYYEEEERQRGNFPDRFSGHQFPNYSSELNVNALLLGDSALYLCASSSTLQETQYFGPGTRLLVL.